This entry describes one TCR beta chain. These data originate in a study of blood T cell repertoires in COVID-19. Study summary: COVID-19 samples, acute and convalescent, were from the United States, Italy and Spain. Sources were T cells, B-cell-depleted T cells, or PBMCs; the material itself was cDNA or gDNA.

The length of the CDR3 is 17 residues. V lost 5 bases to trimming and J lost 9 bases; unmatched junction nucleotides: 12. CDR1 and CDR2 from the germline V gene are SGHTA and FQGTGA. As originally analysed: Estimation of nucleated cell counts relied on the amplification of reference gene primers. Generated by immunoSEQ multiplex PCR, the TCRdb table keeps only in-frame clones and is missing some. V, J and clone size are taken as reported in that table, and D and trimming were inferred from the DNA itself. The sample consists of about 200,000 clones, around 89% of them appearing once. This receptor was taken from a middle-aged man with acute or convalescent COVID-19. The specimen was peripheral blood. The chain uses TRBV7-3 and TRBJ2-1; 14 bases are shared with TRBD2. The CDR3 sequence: CASSKGGTSGSWSEQFF. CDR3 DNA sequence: TGTGCCAGCAGCAAAGGGGGGACTAGCGGGAGTTGGAGTGAGCAGTTCTTC. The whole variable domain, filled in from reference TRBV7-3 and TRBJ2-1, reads GAGVSQTPSNKVTEKGKYVELRCDPISGHTALYWYRQSLGQGPEFLIYFQGTGAADDSGLPNDRFFAVRPEGSVSTLKIQRTERGDSAVYLCASSKGGTSGSWSEQFFGPGTRLTVL.